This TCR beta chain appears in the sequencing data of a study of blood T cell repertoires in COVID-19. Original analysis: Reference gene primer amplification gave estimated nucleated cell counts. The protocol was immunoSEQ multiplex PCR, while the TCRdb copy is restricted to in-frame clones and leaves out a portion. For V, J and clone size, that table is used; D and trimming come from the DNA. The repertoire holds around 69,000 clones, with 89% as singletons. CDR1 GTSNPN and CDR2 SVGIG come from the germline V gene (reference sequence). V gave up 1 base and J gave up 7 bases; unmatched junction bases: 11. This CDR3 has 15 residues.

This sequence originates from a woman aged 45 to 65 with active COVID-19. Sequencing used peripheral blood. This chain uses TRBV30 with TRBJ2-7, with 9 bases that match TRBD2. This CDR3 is CAWSAMAGGPGEQYF. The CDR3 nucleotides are TGTGCCTGGAGTGCCATGGCGGGAGGGCCGGGGGAGCAGTACTTC.